This TCR beta chain stems from a study of human T cells and chemical hapten exposure. Whole-study context: Read at 6 days, the patch tests placed 0.01% DPC on the upper back. Alopecia universalis, totalis or areata was present in patients who were mostly female.

Individual cDNA molecules in this library carried unique molecular identifiers. In the study's own analysis: The median was about 100,000 TCRs per sample, ranging about 20,000 to 700,000. In TCRdb, the RACE reads were re-called with MiXCR into one record per CDR3 protein. TCRdb, rather than the study authors, made the V and J calls. The sample records about 84,000 distinct CDR3 sequences, 10% being singletons. Germline CDR1 reads LGHNT; CDR2 reads FRNRAP. The V end was cut by 1 base, the J end by 3 bases, with 7 bases between. This CDR3 has 14 residues. As to time point: patch test 2, 6 weeks after DPC sensitization. The sample's treatment: therapeutic diphenylcyclopropenone sensitization with weekly scalp DPC.

This chain joins TRBV12-5 and TRBJ2-1; weak D call: TRBD2 (5 bases). Sequences were derived from whole blood, sampled in connection with sensitization to the hapten diphenylcyclopropenone (DPC). The clonotype was recovered from a woman aged 50 to 65 with alopecia areata. Some clones in this sample may be carry-over from other donors' samples. The CDR3 here is CASGLDRDYNEQFF. The CDR3 DNA is TGTGCTAGTGGTTTGGACCGGGACTACAATGAGCAGTTCTTC.